Shown below are 8 T cell receptor beta chains from a single sample sequenced in a study of T cells after yellow fever vaccination. TCRdb passed the 5' RACE reads through MiXCR, listing each CDR3 protein once. The table records 200,000 to 300,000 distinct CDR3 sequences, around 7% of them present only once. Sample: CD4+ T cells sorted from PBMCs, taken 15 days after the yellow fever booster vaccination. These TCRs come from a man in his thirties or forties who received the YFV17D yellow fever vaccine.

This clonotype was observed a handful of times. V and J are TRBV7-6 and TRBJ2-7; D unclear. Germline CDR1 reads SGHVS; CDR2 reads FNYEAQ. The CDR3 has 14 residues. Trimming pared 5 bases from V and 5 bases from J, leaving 16 bases between. CDR3 loop: CASSRLQRSDEQYF. CDR3 DNA sequence: TGTGCCAGCAGCCGATTACAGAGGAGCGACGAGCAGTACTTC. Full variable domain (remainder filled in from reference TRBV7-6 and TRBJ2-7): GAGVSQSPRYKVTKRGQDVALRCDPISGHVSLYWYRQALGQGPEFLTYFNYEAQQDKSGLPNDRFSAERPEGSISTLTIQRTEQRDSAMYRCASSRLQRSDEQYFGPGTRLTVT.

This clonotype was recorded at least ten times. The chain couples TRBV5-4 to TRBJ2-3; TRBD1 agrees at 8 bases. CDR1 and CDR2 (germline): SGHNT, YYREEE (reference sequence). The CDR3 runs 16 residues. V lost 2 bases and J lost 4; bases outside the gene matches: 9. DNA of the CDR3: TGTGCCAGCAGCTTCGGACAGGGCGGACTCTCAGATACGCAGTATTTT. This encodes CASSFGQGGLSDTQYF.

This clonotype was counted only a few times. The chain couples TRBV20-1 to TRBJ2-5; D is ambiguous. The CDR3 runs 13 residues. The germline CDR1 and CDR2 sequences are DFQATT and SNEGSKA (reference sequence). The ends were cut back, 6 bases at V and 2 bases at J, with 13 bases in the middle. CDR3 residues: CSAPRAAQETQYF. The CDR3 DNA reads TGCAGTGCCCCAAGGGCGGCACAAGAGACCCAGTACTTC.

This clonotype was seen many times. V gene TRBV28 combines with J gene TRBJ2-3; TRBD1 agrees at 7 bases. CDR1 is MDHEN, CDR2 SYDVKM, per germline. The V and J ends lost 8 bases and 3 bases, in that order; junction bases with no gene match: 17. The CDR3 has 17 amino acids. The CDR3 region is CASRTTKGAAWTDTQYF. The CDR3 DNA reads TGTGCCAGCCGGACAACAAAGGGGGCGGCTTGGACAGATACGCAGTATTTT.

This clonotype has a count of ten or more. The chain carries TRBV7-2 and TRBJ2-3; D may be TRBD1 or TRBD2 (5 bases each). The V and J ends lost 1 base and 4 bases respectively, with 9 bases between them. The germline V gene has CDR1 SGHTA and CDR2 FQGNSA. This CDR3 comprises 14 residues. DNA for the CDR3: TGTGCCAGCAGCTTAGGACTGGGGGCAGATACGCAGTATTTT. Its protein product is CASSLGLGADTQYF.

This clonotype has a handful of counts. The CDR3 DNA sequence: TGTGCCAGCAGCTTGTACACGGATCTAGCCAAAAACATTCAGTACTTC. Its protein is CASSLYTDLAKNIQYF. The chain has TRBV5-6 and TRBJ2-4; the D is unclear. V gave up 1 base and J gave up 0 bases, with 11 bases separating them. The CDR3 is 16 amino acids. Germline assignment: CDR1 SGHDT and CDR2 YYEEEE.

This clonotype was observed a few times. The gene calls are TRBV14 and TRBJ2-3, with 8 bases lining up with TRBD1. Germline V CDR1 and CDR2: SGHDN, FVKESK. The length of the CDR3 is 16 residues. The V segment lost 0 bases and the J segment 3 bases; nucleotides outside the gene matches: 5. CDR3 DNA sequence: TGTGCCAGCAGCCAAGACCCGGGACAGGTGACAGATACGCAGTATTTT. It encodes CASSQDPGQVTDTQYF.

This clonotype was seen only a few times. The chain joins TRBV20-1 to TRBJ2-1; 16 bases are shared with TRBD2. Germline lookup yields CDR1 DFQATT and CDR2 SNEGSKA (reference sequence). The CDR3 is made up of 19 amino acids. Trimming removed 2 bases from V and 4 bases from J; junction bases left unmatched: 11. CDR3 sequence reads: CSARRPGLAGGGEYNEQFF. CDR3 coding DNA: TGCAGTGCTAGACGGCCGGGACTAGCGGGAGGGGGGGAATACAATGAGCAGTTCTTC.